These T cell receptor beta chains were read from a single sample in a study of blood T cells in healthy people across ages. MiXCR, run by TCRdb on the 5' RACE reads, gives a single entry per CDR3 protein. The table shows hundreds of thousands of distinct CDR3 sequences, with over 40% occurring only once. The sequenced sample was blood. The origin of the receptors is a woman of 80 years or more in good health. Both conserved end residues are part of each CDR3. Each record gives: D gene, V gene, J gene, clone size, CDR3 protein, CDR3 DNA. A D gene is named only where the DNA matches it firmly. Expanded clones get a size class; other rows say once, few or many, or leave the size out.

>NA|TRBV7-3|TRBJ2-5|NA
CASSLQRRETQYF
TGTGCCAGCAGCTTACAGCGTAGAGAGACCCAGTACTTC
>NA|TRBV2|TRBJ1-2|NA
CASSEGDGYTF
TGTGCCAGCAGTGAAGGGGATGGCTACACCTTC
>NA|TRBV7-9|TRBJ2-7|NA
CASSLMSGELFYYEQYF
TGTGCCAGCAGCTTAATGTCGGGGGAGCTGTTTTACTACGAGCAGTACTTC
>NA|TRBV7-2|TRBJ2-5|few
CASSSPKIDREEETQYF
TGTGCCAGCAGCTCGCCCAAAATCGACCGGGAAGAAGAGACCCAGTACTTC
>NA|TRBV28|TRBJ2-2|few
CASSLIQGYAGELFF
TGTGCCAGCAGTTTAATACAGGGTTACGCCGGGGAGCTGTTTTTT
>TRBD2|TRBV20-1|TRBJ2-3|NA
CSAKSGGGGTDTQYF
TGCAGTGCAAAGAGCGGGGGGGGCGGCACAGATACGCAGTATTTT
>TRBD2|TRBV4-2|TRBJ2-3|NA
CASSPTSGGADTQYF
TGTGCCAGCAGCCCGACTAGCGGGGGGGCAGATACGCAGTATTTT
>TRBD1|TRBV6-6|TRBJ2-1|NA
CASSYSIRQGQHNEQFF
TGTGCCAGCAGTTACTCGATTAGACAGGGCCAACACAATGAGCAGTTCTTC
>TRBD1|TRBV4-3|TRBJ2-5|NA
CASSLHRDSQETQYF
TGCGCCAGCAGCCTCCACCGGGACAGCCAAGAGACCCAGTACTTC
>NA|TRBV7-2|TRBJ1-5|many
CAGDQPQHF
TGTGCCGGGGATCAGCCCCAGCATTTT